This TCR beta chain is drawn from a study of T cells in Graves' hyperthyroidism and ophthalmopathy. There are 10 residues in the CDR3. The trim removed 6 bases at V and 10 bases at J, leaving 1 base unmatched. Germline-derived CDR1 and CDR2 are MDHEN and SYDVKM. General study points: A model of 13 V-J features distinguished ophthalmopathy from stable hyperthyroidism.

The source material, RNA transcripts, was used to amplify TCR beta CDR3 regions. HTBI primers drove first-round RT-PCR of the TCR CDR3. Via MiXCR, TCRdb re-called the multiplex PCR reads, giving one row per CDR3 protein. The sample consists of under 400,000 distinct CDR3 sequences, about 13% of them appearing once. Many counts were recorded for this clonotype. Its specificity is unknown. Hyperthyroidism, newly diagnosed and lasting under 2 months, affected patients aged 18 to 65. The origin of this receptor is a young woman with Graves' hyperthyroidism. The material sequenced was blood. V is TRBV28 and J is TRBJ1-2; 8 bases agree with TRBD1. CDR3 in amino acids: CASRDRAYTF. The CDR3 nucleotides are TGTGCCAGCAGGGACAGGGCCTACACCTTC.